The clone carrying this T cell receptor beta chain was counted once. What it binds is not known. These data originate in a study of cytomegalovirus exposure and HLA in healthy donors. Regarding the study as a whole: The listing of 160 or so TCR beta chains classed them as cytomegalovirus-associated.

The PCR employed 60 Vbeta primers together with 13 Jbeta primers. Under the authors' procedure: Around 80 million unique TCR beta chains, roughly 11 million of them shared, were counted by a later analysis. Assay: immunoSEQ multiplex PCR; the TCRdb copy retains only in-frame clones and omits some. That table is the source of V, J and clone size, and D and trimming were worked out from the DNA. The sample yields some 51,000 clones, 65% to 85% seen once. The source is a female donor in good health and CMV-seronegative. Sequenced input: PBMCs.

The DNA of the CDR3 is TGTGCCAGCAGCCCCCCGGCGGGCAGTCACACTGAAGCTTTCTTT. Translating gives CASSPPAGSHTEAFF. The V call is TRBV28, the J call TRBJ1-1; D gene uncertain. The CDR3 has 15 amino acids. Germline CDR1 is MDHEN and CDR2 is SYDVKM. Trimming pared 6 bases from V and 3 bases from J, leaving 17 bases between.